The rows below give T cell receptor beta chains drawn from one sample of a study of T cell changes during pregnancy in multiple sclerosis. The data were produced by immunoSEQ multiplex PCR, yet TCRdb's version contains in-frame clones alone and is incomplete. The sample has more than 60,000 clones, more than 85% seen once. The material was peripheral blood, obtained in the second trimester of pregnancy. These receptors were collected from a female donor with multiple sclerosis, enrolled in a pregnancy study. Both conserved end residues are trimmed from each CDR3.

V gene	J gene	CDR3 protein
TRBV19	TRBJ1-2	ASSILQGGIGGYT
TRBV6-5	TRBJ2-5	ASSRGQDGREAQY
TRBV5-1	TRBJ1-1	ASSLGQGNRVAF
TRBV5-1	TRBJ1-4	ASSYYQGFDNEKLF
TRBV7-6	TRBJ2-7	ASSFTGTTGEQY
TRBV6-5	TRBJ2-5	ASSSDRETQY
TRBV9	TRBJ1-2	ASSVGGGAPYGYT
TRBV18	TRBJ1-1	ASSPGSQGTEAF
TRBV21-1	TRBJ1-2	AGDLLDRARYGYT
TRBV18	TRBJ2-1	ASTPGQANNEQF
TRBV19	TRBJ1-1	ASSMGATAF
TRBV19	TRBJ2-2	ASSTVKNTGELF
TRBV6-5	TRBJ2-7	ASTYSGAGYWQY
TRBV14	TRBJ2-1	ASSRDTEQF